Listed below are T cell receptor beta chains from one sample, sequenced in a study of blood T cell repertoires in COVID-19. Profiled with immunoSEQ multiplex PCR; TCRdb holds only in-frame clones, not every one. The table includes 350,000 or so clones, 85% to 90% detected once. The sample was peripheral blood. All receptors come from a man aged 18 to 35 with active or convalescent COVID-19. CDR3s leave out the opening cysteine and the closing phenylalanine or tryptophan. Each record gives: V gene, CDR3 protein.

v_call: TRBV5-5
cdr3_aa: ASSYRDTLGGYT

v_call: TRBV7-9
cdr3_aa: ASSLDRDRGTYGYT

v_call: TRBV6-5
cdr3_aa: ASSYRQTAGYT

v_call: TRBV28
cdr3_aa: AIRLGTGVYGYT

v_call: TRBV5-3
cdr3_aa: ARSFGGYGQF

v_call: TRBV24-1
cdr3_aa: ATSEKGRAPAF

v_call: TRBV6-5
cdr3_aa: ASSYDPRVGNTIY

v_call: TRBV6-5
cdr3_aa: ASSYTRQGWEKLF

v_call: TRBV10-3
cdr3_aa: AISGRGAEYYGYT

v_call: TRBV12-5
cdr3_aa: ASAATGGGNQPQH

v_call: TRBV5-1
cdr3_aa: ASSLEQGGTQY

v_call: TRBV28
cdr3_aa: ASSSRGGNEKLF

v_call: TRBV7-9
cdr3_aa: ASSFPTYEQY

v_call: TRBV18
cdr3_aa: ASSPQNTEAF

v_call: TRBV4-1
cdr3_aa: ASSQEYPGANEQF

v_call: TRBV6-5
cdr3_aa: ASSYGLSGNTIY

v_call: TRBV28
cdr3_aa: ASSLMTSGDVKEETQY

v_call: TRBV5-1
cdr3_aa: ASSFTGTTDTQY

v_call: TRBV4-1
cdr3_aa: ASSPGQGPVNSPLH

v_call: TRBV9
cdr3_aa: ASSVQGAEKLF

v_call: TRBV6-5
cdr3_aa: ASSRGTKRIYEQY

v_call: TRBV7-3
cdr3_aa: ASRFGGSYNEQF

v_call: TRBV20-1
cdr3_aa: SASGAPTEAF

v_call: TRBV5-6
cdr3_aa: ASSPSVGTGELF

v_call: TRBV6-6
cdr3_aa: ASRWGGGYT

v_call: TRBV6-2/TRBV6-3
cdr3_aa: ASSYGLAGVNEQY

v_call: TRBV9
cdr3_aa: ASSVDGTPTYGYT

v_call: TRBV27
cdr3_aa: ASRPIRGGAGNTIY

v_call: TRBV6-2/TRBV6-3
cdr3_aa: ASSYPRIRSYEQY

v_call: TRBV10-1
cdr3_aa: ARGLWVAGVKPSYNEQF

v_call: TRBV9
cdr3_aa: ASSGRTGGINEQY

v_call: TRBV10-3
cdr3_aa: AISRQRTEAF

v_call: TRBV29-1
cdr3_aa: SGGRGEETQY

v_call: TRBV29-1
cdr3_aa: SVGGSDTYEQY